These 21 T cell receptor beta chains were all obtained from the same sample, sequenced in a study of blood T cells in healthy people across ages. The use of a sample-barcoded 5' primer and a J-beta primer mix characterized a second PCR of roughly 7 to 11 cycles. TCRdb itself ran the 5' RACE reads through MiXCR, one entry per CDR3 protein. The sample holds 1.5 million to 2 million distinct CDR3 sequences, about 35% seen once. Input material: blood. Receptors originate from a woman in her twenties or thirties in good health.

The chain recombines TRBV10-3 with TRBJ2-1, with 10 nucleotides matching TRBD2. The CDR3 consists of 16 residues. Trimming took 4 bases from V and 7 from J; bases not matched to a gene: 10. Germline lookup yields CDR1 ENHRY and CDR2 SYGVKD. The CDR3 spells CAISVLAGDFINEQFF. CDR3 DNA sequence: TGTGCCATCAGTGTTCTAGCGGGAGATTTTATAAATGAGCAGTTCTTC.

Worth noting for this clonotype: A much larger clone differs from this one at a single base, so this may be a read error. The chain uses TRBV13 and TRBJ2-3, with 11 bases identical to TRBD2. The germline V gene has CDR1 PRHDT and CDR2 FYEKMQ (reference sequence). This CDR3 contains 16 residues. The CDR3 loop is CASSNRLAGHTDTRYF. In DNA form, the CDR3 reads TGTGCCAGCAGCAACCGACTAGCGGGACACACAGATACGCGGTATTTT.

The J gene is TRBJ2-2, the V gene TRBV12-3 or TRBV12-4; 8 nucleotides align to TRBD1. The V gene end was trimmed by 1 base and the J gene end by 5 bases; junction bases not matched to a gene: 6. This CDR3 is 16 amino acids long. The CDR3 spells CASSLGGQGVTGELFF. The CDR3 DNA follows: TGTGCCAGCAGTTTAGGTGGACAGGGCGTTACCGGGGAGCTGTTTTTT.

With regard to this clonotype: Possible read error: a much larger clone is one base away. The gene calls are TRBV3-1 and TRBJ1-2; 7 bases fit TRBD1. The V segment lost 4 bases and the J segment 5 bases; nucleotides outside the gene matches: 13. Germline values: CDR1 LGHDT, CDR2 YNNKEL (reference sequence). The CDR3 sequence is 16 residues long. CDR3 sequence reads: CASSLWDRADEYGYTF. The CDR3 nucleotides are TGTGCCAGCAGCCTGTGGGACAGAGCAGATGAATATGGCTACACCTTC.

This clonotype was detected many times. The chain joins TRBV7-2 to TRBJ2-5, with D unclear. V lost 1 base and J lost 7, with 10 bases in between. Germline CDR1 reads SGHTA; CDR2 reads FQGNSA. There are 13 residues in the CDR3. The CDR3 nucleotides are TGTGCCAGCAGCTTAGAGTCCACGGCGACCCAGTACTTC. Its translation: CASSLESTATQYF.

This clonotype was observed many times. The rearrangement joins TRBV7-9 to TRBJ1-2; D unclear. The CDR3 sequence is 12 residues long. With 5 bases removed from V and 0 bases from J, the gap between germline ends came to 4 bases. Germline V gene lookup returns CDR1 SEHNR and CDR2 FQNEAQ (reference sequence). CDR3 in amino acids: CASSPPNYGYTF. The CDR3 DNA reads TGTGCCAGCAGCCCCCCTAACTATGGCTACACCTTC.

The chain carries TRBV5-5 and TRBJ1-2; the D gene is possibly TRBD1 (6 bases). Trimming cost V 1 base and J 2 bases, with 12 bases left between them. Germline CDR1 and CDR2: SGHKS and YYEKEE (reference sequence). The CDR3 has 15 residues. CDR3 sequence (DNA): TGTGCCAGCAGCTTGAAGGAGGGGGGAAACTATGGCTACACCTTC. Amino acid sequence: CASSLKEGGNYGYTF.

The chain joins TRBV4-2 to TRBJ2-5; 8 nucleotides agree with TRBD1. This CDR3 region has 15 residues. The J segment lost 3 bases and the V segment lost 4 bases, leaving 7 bases of the junction unmatched. Germline-derived CDR1 and CDR2 are LGHNA and YNFKEQ. DNA for the CDR3: TGTGCCAGCAGCCCGACAGGGGCCCTAAAAGAGACCCAGTACTTC. The encoded protein is CASSPTGALKETQYF.

The chain is built from TRBV2 and TRBJ1-2; the D is unclear. V lost 9 bases and J lost 2, with 7 bases in between. The CDR3 runs to 11 residues. Germline-derived CDR1 and CDR2 are SNHLY and FYNNEI. CDR3 DNA sequence: TGTGCCAGATCACAAAACTATGGCTACACCTTC. This encodes CARSQNYGYTF. The full variable domain, with the rest looked up from reference TRBV2 and TRBJ1-2, is EPEVTQTPSHQVTQMGQEVILRCVPISNHLYFYWYRQILGQKVEFLVSFYNNEISEKSEIFDDQFSVERPDGSNFTLKIRSTKLEDSAMYFCARSQNYGYTFGSGTRLTVV.

The DNA for the CDR3 is TGCAGTGCTAGCGCCGGACAGGGGTACTACGAGCAGTACTTC. Translating gives CSASAGQGYYEQYF. This chain links TRBV20-1 with TRBJ2-7, with TRBD1 matching over 9 bases. Germline loops: CDR1 DFQATT, CDR2 SNEGSKA (reference sequence). With V trimmed by 3 bases and J by 3 bases, 6 bases remained unmatched. The CDR3 has 14 amino acids.

The chain combines TRBV9 with TRBJ2-7; D ambiguous. Trimming removed 4 bases from V and 0 bases from J, with 14 bases in between. Germline CDR1 reads SGDLS; CDR2 reads YYNGEE. The CDR3 runs 15 residues. This CDR3 is CASSPEVASSYEQYF. CDR3 coding DNA: TGTGCCAGCAGCCCAGAGGTTGCGAGCTCCTACGAGCAGTACTTC.

J is TRBJ1-2 and V is TRBV20-1, with a possible D match to TRBD1 (5 bases). V gave up 5 bases and J gave up 8 bases, with 15 bases separating them. CDR3 length equals 12 residues. CDR1 and CDR2 (germline): DFQATT, SNEGSKA (reference sequence). CDR3 in amino acids: CSAPGLGRGYTF. The CDR3 DNA reads TGCAGTGCTCCAGGGCTAGGGAGGGGCTACACCTTC.

The chain uses TRBV12-3 or TRBV12-4 and TRBJ1-6; the D gene is possibly TRBD1 (5 bases). With 5 bases removed from V and 10 bases from J, the gap between germline ends came to 12 bases. CDR3 size: 13 residues. CDR3 amino acids: CASSRDWGSPLHF. The CDR3 DNA reads TGTGCCAGCAGTCGGGACTGGGGGTCACCCCTCCACTTT.

J is TRBJ2-7 and V is TRBV3-1; D remains ambiguous. CDR3 length equals 13 residues. Between the trimmed V and J ends, which lost 1 base and 5 bases, there was a span of 9 bases. Germline CDR1 reads LGHDT; CDR2 reads YNNKEL (reference sequence). This CDR3 is CASSQALQNEQYF. CDR3 nucleotides: TGTGCCAGCAGCCAAGCATTACAGAACGAGCAGTACTTC.

About this clonotype itself: Possible read error: a much larger clone is one base away. V gene TRBV9 combines with J gene TRBJ2-4, with 7 bases aligning to TRBD1. V was clipped by 0 bases and J by 13 bases; unmatched bases: 13. Germline V gene lookup returns CDR1 SGDLS and CDR2 YYNGEE. The CDR3 contains 15 residues. CDR3 in DNA: TGTGCCAGCAGCGTAGGACAGGGACCCTACAATGAGCAGTACTTC. This translates into CASSVGQGPYNEQYF.

This clonotype was observed once. The V call is TRBV27, the J call TRBJ1-2; 8 bases are a match to TRBD1. Per germline, CDR1 MNHEY and CDR2 SMNVEV (reference sequence). This CDR3 is built from 17 residues. The J segment lost 4 bases and the V segment lost 3 bases, leaving 13 bases of the junction unmatched. The CDR3 coding sequence is TGTGCCAGCAGTTTGTCGGGACAGGCCTATCCGGGCTATGGCTACACCTTC. Residues: CASSLSGQAYPGYGYTF.

This clonotype was seen a handful of times. The rearrangement joins TRBV20-1 to TRBJ2-5; TRBD2 matches at 7 bases. The last part of the DNA fits TRBJ2-7 better; the J call may be wrong. Germline CDR1 is DFQATT and CDR2 is SNEGSKA (reference sequence). CDR3 length equals 13 residues. The DNA for the CDR3 is TGCAGTGCCGGCACGGGAGGAGGCTACGAGCAGTACTTC. Translation: CSAGTGGGYEQYF.

This clonotype turned up a few times. The chain recombines TRBV28 with TRBJ1-2; perhaps TRBD1 as D (6 bases). Germline V gene lookup returns CDR1 MDHEN and CDR2 SYDVKM. V lost 5 bases, J lost 5 bases, and 15 bases lay in between. CDR3 length: 14 amino acids. CDR3 sequence (DNA): TGTGCCAGCAGTAACCAGGGGATCCCTTATGGCTACACCTTC. Protein: CASSNQGIPYGYTF.

The chain recombines TRBV20-1 with TRBJ1-5; TRBD1 matches at 7 bases. Trimming cost V 3 bases and J 2 bases; bases outside gene matches: 4. This CDR3 is 14 amino acids long. Germline V gives CDR1 DFQATT, CDR2 SNEGSKA (reference sequence). The CDR3 region is CSASLGQGNQPQHF. CDR3 in DNA: TGCAGTGCTAGTCTAGGACAGGGCAATCAGCCCCAGCATTTT.

V is TRBV24-1 and J is TRBJ2-7; no clear D gene. The CDR3 length is 15 residues. The V gene's germline CDR1 is KGHDR and CDR2 SFDVKD. The V end lost 3 bases, the J end lost 5 bases, and 16 bases lay between the germline ends. This chain's CDR3 is CATSDATQVNNEQYF. CDR3 DNA: TGTGCCACCAGTGATGCCACCCAGGTTAACAACGAGCAGTACTTC.

This clonotype has just a few counts. This chain uses TRBV2 with TRBJ2-1, with D perhaps matching TRBD2 (6 bases). Germline CDR1 and CDR2: SNHLY and FYNNEI. V lost 4 bases and J 8 bases, leaving 12 bases between the germline ends. The CDR3 runs 13 residues. Written as DNA, the CDR3 is TGTGCCAGCAGTGTCCGACTAGTCTATGAGCAGTTCTTC. Translation: CASSVRLVYEQFF. The full variable domain, with the rest looked up from reference TRBV2 and TRBJ2-1, is EPEVTQTPSHQVTQMGQEVILRCVPISNHLYFYWYRQILGQKVEFLVSFYNNEISEKSEIFDDQFSVERPDGSNFTLKIRSTKLEDSAMYFCASSVRLVYEQFFGPGTRLTVL.